This TCR beta chain originates from a study of control samples from healthy donors and cancer patients (dated by TCRdb to 2019 to 2021). Library prep was done by the immunoSEQ multiplex PCR assay. TCRdb stores this immuneACCESS table with in-frame sequences only. Part of the clones is absent; in the studies checked, under half of the shortfall reflects unresolved V genes, and no reason is known for the rest. The sample records some 150,000 clones, roughly 92% of which are singletons. Roughly 13% of the sample belongs to the ten largest clones. This clone has more than one count but fewer than ten. Its antigen specificity is not known. Per-base quality was not reported, and no clone a single base away is much larger than it. Taken from the germline V gene, the CDR1 and CDR2 loops are ENHRY and SYGVKD. At the junction V is shortened by 2 bases and J by 2 bases; bases outside the gene matches: 5. Counted from cysteine to phenylalanine, this CDR3 has 15 amino acids. Only the CDR3 part of the read is kept: 45 bases, read in frame from the first base.

The rearrangement combines TRBV10-3 with TRBJ1-2, with TRBD1 matching 7 junction bases. The source is a man aged 35-49 years in good health. The sample taken for sequencing was blood. The nucleotide sequence is given as TGTGCCATCAGTGAGGGGAACAGGGGCAACTATGGCTACACCTTC. Its amino acids are CAISEGNRGNYGYTF.